This TCR beta chain was identified in a study of cytomegalovirus exposure and HLA in healthy donors. Study-wide results and limits: A classifier reportedly called cytomegalovirus status with high sensitivity and specificity. Most TCR sequences were uncommon, yet certain public TCRs appeared in many donors.

Generated by immunoSEQ multiplex PCR, the TCRdb table keeps only in-frame clones and is missing some. The sample shows 50,000 to 65,000 clones, about nine tenths of them seen only once. The donors were part of the validation cohort, which consisted of under 150 subjects and was separate from the first cohort of 600 to 850 subjects. CDR1 is KGHSH and CDR2 is LQKENI in the germline V gene. This CDR3 contains 13 residues. Trimming took 0 bases from V and 4 from J; bases not matched to a gene: 0. Comment on this clone: Antigen: not known.

Sequenced: PBMCs. V and J are TRBV18 and TRBJ2-7; 7 bases agree with TRBD1. The receptor's source is a woman between 18 and 30 years old in good health and CMV-seropositive. The CDR3: CASSPPGQYEQYF. The CDR3 DNA follows: TGTGCCAGCTCACCACCGGGACAGTACGAGCAGTACTTC. Filled out from reference TRBV18 and TRBJ2-7, the complete variable domain reads NAGVMQNPRHLVRRRGQEARLRCSPMKGHSHVYWYRQLPEEGLKFMVYLQKENIIDESGMPKERFSAEFPKEGPSILRIQQVVRGDSAAYFCASSPPGQYEQYFGPGTRLTVT.